The rows below give T cell receptor beta chains drawn from one sample of a study of cytomegalovirus exposure and HLA in healthy donors. Generated by immunoSEQ multiplex PCR, the TCRdb table keeps only in-frame clones and is missing some. The data contain approximately 150,000 clones, approximately 9% of them singletons. The sample consisted of PBMCs. Receptors were obtained from a male donor in good health and CMV-seronegative. CDR3s include the opening cysteine and the closing phenylalanine or tryptophan. Fields, in order: V gene, D gene, J gene, clone size, CDR3 protein, CDR3 DNA. A D gene is named only where the DNA matches it firmly. Clone size is not always given. Where it is, it says once, few, many or a class for expanded clones.

TRBV6-5	-	TRBJ2-7	-	CASSYSSGEQYF	TGTGCCAGCAGTTACTCGAGCGGGGAGCAGTACTTC
TRBV28	-	TRBJ2-7	-	CATEPHLPAGEQYF	TGTGCCACCGAACCACATCTCCCGGCCGGGGAGCAGTACTTC
TRBV11-2	-	TRBJ1-1	few	CASSFRSGTEAFF	TGTGCCAGCAGCTTCCGTTCGGGGACTGAAGCTTTCTTT
TRBV29-1	-	TRBJ1-4	few	CSAGQGNEKLFF	TGCAGCGCGGGGCAGGGGAATGAAAAACTGTTTTTT
TRBV9	TRBD1	TRBJ1-6	-	CASSAEQGRDSPLHF	TGTGCCAGCAGCGCCGAACAGGGGCGGGATTCACCCCTCCACTTT
TRBV5-8	TRBD1	TRBJ2-7	-	CASSLPGQGAGEQYF	TGTGCCAGCAGCTTACCGGGACAGGGGGCTGGAGAGCAGTACTTC
TRBV4-1	-	TRBJ1-1	-	CASSTFQGPNTEAFF	TGCGCCAGCAGCACCTTTCAGGGGCCGAACACTGAAGCTTTCTTT
TRBV4-1	TRBD2	TRBJ2-1	-	CASSLRLAGVVNEQFF	TGCGCCAGCAGCCTGAGACTAGCGGGAGTGGTCAATGAGCAGTTCTTC
TRBV7-2	-	TRBJ2-1	-	CASSLQGGDEQFF	TGTGCCAGCAGCTTACAGGGGGGCGATGAGCAGTTCTTC
TRBV5-6	-	TRBJ2-2	-	CASSSRRGNTGELFF	TGTGCCAGCAGCTCCCGCAGGGGAAACACCGGGGAGCTGTTTTTT
TRBV19	-	TRBJ2-2	-	CASSIMTGNTGELFF	TGTGCCAGTAGTATAATGACAGGGAACACCGGGGAGCTGTTTTTT
TRBV11-2	-	TRBJ2-3	few	CASSHPTSVFTDTQYF	TGTGCCAGCAGCCATCCCACTTCGGTTTTCACAGATACGCAGTATTTT
TRBV6-6	-	TRBJ1-1	-	CASSYRTAMNTEAFF	TGTGCCAGCAGTTACCGGACAGCCATGAACACTGAAGCTTTCTTT
TRBV5-1	-	TRBJ1-6	-	CASSLDTGKNNSPLHF	TGCGCCAGCAGCCTCGATACAGGGAAAAATAATTCACCCCTCCACTTT
TRBV19	-	TRBJ2-7	-	CASSTGSYEQYF	TGTGCCAGTTCGACAGGAAGCTACGAGCAGTACTTC
TRBV9	TRBD1	TRBJ1-1	few	CASSVGQGMVEAFF	TGTGCCAGCAGCGTAGGACAGGGAATGGTTGAAGCTTTCTTT
TRBV6-5	TRBD2	TRBJ2-3	-	CASSYGGRGGRREYF	TGTGCCAGCAGTTATGGTGGTAGGGGCGGGAGAAGGGAGTATTTT
TRBV27	TRBD1	TRBJ2-1	few	CASRFGQGRNEQFF	TGTGCCAGCAGATTCGGACAGGGTAGGAATGAGCAGTTCTTC
TRBV4-3	-	TRBJ1-2	few	CASSQRGSYGYTF	TGCGCCAGCAGCCAACGGGGGAGCTATGGCTACACCTTC
TRBV6-5	TRBD2	TRBJ2-3	few	CASRTGLAGTDTQYF	TGTGCCAGCAGGACGGGACTAGCGGGTACAGATACGCAGTATTTT
TRBV5-4	TRBD2	TRBJ2-7	few	CASSPITSVDSYEQYF	TGTGCCAGCAGCCCTATAACTAGCGTCGACTCCTACGAGCAGTACTTC
TRBV4-2	TRBD2	TRBJ2-1	few	CASSLGLAGVSYNEQFF	TGTGCCAGCAGCCTCGGGCTAGCGGGGGTCTCCTACAATGAGCAGTTCTTC
TRBV11-2	TRBD2	TRBJ2-7	-	CASSLGGLAGDEQYF	TGTGCCAGCAGCTTAGGGGGACTAGCGGGAGACGAGCAGTACTTC
TRBV11-2	-	TRBJ1-2	-	CASSLDIQNYGYTF	TGTGCCAGCAGCCTGGACATACAAAACTATGGCTACACCTTC
TRBV6-6	-	TRBJ1-2	-	CATIGTINYGYTF	TGTGCCACCATTGGGACAATTAACTATGGCTACACCTTC
TRBV11-2	-	TRBJ1-1	-	CASSSSTLNTEAFF	TGTGCCAGCAGCTCGTCTACCCTCAACACTGAAGCTTTCTTT
TRBV4-3	TRBD1	TRBJ2-7	-	CASSLGTGLPYEQYF	TGCGCCAGCAGCCTCGGGACAGGTTTACCCTACGAGCAGTACTTC
TRBV4-2	TRBD2	TRBJ2-2	few	CASSQGLADSTGELFF	TGTGCCAGCAGCCAAGGACTAGCGGATTCCACCGGGGAGCTGTTTTTT
TRBV5-1	TRBD1	TRBJ1-1	few	CASSFPDRVKSEAFF	TGCGCCAGCAGCTTTCCCGACAGGGTGAAGTCTGAAGCTTTCTTT
TRBV7-2	-	TRBJ1-2	few	CASSPRPGNYGYTF	TGTGCCAGCAGCCCAAGGCCGGGAAACTATGGCTACACCTTC
TRBV27	-	TRBJ1-1	few	CASSLLPLTGSTEAFF	TGTGCCAGCAGTTTACTCCCACTTACAGGGTCAACTGAAGCTTTCTTT
TRBV5-1	TRBD1	TRBJ2-2	-	CASSAGTGANTGELFF	TGCGCCAGCAGCGCCGGGACAGGGGCGAACACCGGGGAGCTGTTTTTT
TRBV27	TRBD1	TRBJ1-5	-	CASKDYGTGGGQPQHF	TGTGCCAGCAAGGATTACGGGACAGGGGGCGGTCAGCCCCAGCATTTT
TRBV7-9	-	TRBJ2-6	-	CASSSTWGGAAGANVLTF	TGTGCCAGCAGCTCGACTTGGGGGGGGGCGGCTGGGGCCAACGTCCTGACTTTC
TRBV2	-	TRBJ1-1	-	CASTSLGGGPGEAFF	TGTGCCAGCACCTCCCTCGGGGGGGGCCCTGGGGAAGCTTTCTTT
TRBV12-5	TRBD1	TRBJ2-5	-	CASGGGQGAQETQYF	TGTGCTAGTGGTGGAGGACAGGGGGCTCAAGAGACCCAGTACTTC
TRBV28	-	TRBJ1-1	few	CASSITGTEAFF	TGTGCCAGCAGTATAACGGGTACTGAAGCTTTCTTT
TRBV23-1	-	TRBJ2-7	-	CASSPPRPTGLRKYEQYF	TGCGCCAGCAGTCCCCCCAGACCGACGGGTCTGAGGAAATACGAGCAGTACTTC
TRBV9	TRBD1	TRBJ1-1	-	CASSESPPDRGGEAFF	TGTGCCAGCAGCGAGAGCCCGCCCGACAGGGGGGGTGAAGCTTTCTTT
TRBV7-9	TRBD1	TRBJ1-1	few	CASSLGQGLRTEAFF	TGTGCCAGCAGCTTGGGACAGGGCTTGAGAACTGAAGCTTTCTTT
TRBV7-8	TRBD1	TRBJ1-3	-	CASSRRGGNTIYF	TGTGCCAGCAGTCGCAGGGGGGGAAACACCATATATTTT
TRBV2	-	TRBJ1-5	-	CASSEERSPQHF	TGTGCCAGCAGTGAAGAGAGATCCCCTCAGCATTTT
TRBV5-1	-	TRBJ2-5	-	CASAFRGGIQETQYF	TGCGCCAGCGCGTTCCGAGGAGGGATTCAAGAGACCCAGTACTTC
TRBV19	TRBD1	TRBJ1-1	few	CASSSHGQGRTEAFF	TGTGCCAGTAGTAGCCACGGACAGGGAAGGACTGAAGCTTTCTTT
TRBV6-5	-	TRBJ1-1	few	CASSYGRGLGTEAFF	TGTGCCAGCAGTTACGGGAGGGGTTTGGGCACTGAAGCTTTCTTT
TRBV7-2	-	TRBJ2-7	-	CASRGQSSYEQYF	TGTGCCAGCAGAGGACAGAGTTCCTACGAGCAGTACTTC
TRBV28	TRBD2	TRBJ2-2	-	CASSQRGGRAYTGELFF	TGTGCCAGCAGCCAAAGGGGCGGGAGGGCCTACACCGGGGAGCTGTTTTTT
TRBV4-3	TRBD1	TRBJ2-7	-	CASSQVDRANEQYF	TGCGCCAGCAGCCAAGTTGACAGGGCCAACGAGCAGTACTTC
TRBV4-1	-	TRBJ2-7	few	CASSLRLESHEQYF	TGCGCCAGCAGCCTCCGACTAGAGAGCCACGAGCAGTACTTC
TRBV7-9	-	TRBJ2-3	-	CASSPSPTGALGGGTQYF	TGTGCCAGCAGCCCCTCCCCGACAGGGGCTCTTGGGGGGGGTACGCAGTATTTT
TRBV28	-	TRBJ1-5	few	CASSLGQGNQPQHF	TGTGCCAGCAGTTTGGGTCAGGGCAATCAGCCCCAGCATTTT
TRBV28	TRBD2	TRBJ2-7	-	CASTPGGFYEQYF	TGTGCCAGCACCCCGGGGGGATTTTACGAGCAGTACTTC
TRBV5-1	TRBD1	TRBJ2-7	few	CASSLSSGGFGEQYF	TGCGCCAGCAGCTTGTCGTCAGGGGGTTTCGGCGAGCAGTACTTC
TRBV6-5	TRBD2	TRBJ2-5	few	CASSHGGVETQYF	TGTGCCAGCAGCCACGGGGGGGTGGAGACCCAGTACTTC